Listed below are T cell receptor beta chains from one sample, sequenced in a study of blood T cell repertoires in COVID-19. Sequencing used immunoSEQ multiplex PCR; TCRdb keeps in-frame clones, though not all of them. Of roughly 260,000 clones listed, about 80% are singletons. The source material was peripheral blood. These receptors all come from a woman of 80 years or more with active or convalescent COVID-19. Each CDR3 is given with its conserved first and last residue.

V gene	J gene	CDR3 protein
TRBV4-2	TRBJ2-1	CASSQFFRSYESDEQFF
TRBV2	TRBJ2-5	CASASRGTTQETQYF
TRBV5-1	TRBJ2-7	CASSGGLAGYEQYF
TRBV19	TRBJ2-3	CASSIPGTATDTQYF
TRBV10-1	TRBJ2-7	CASSETPGQSSYGQYF
TRBV5-1	TRBJ1-1	CASSSPFLGSGGKTEAFF
TRBV29-1	TRBJ1-5	CSVGDNRGNQPQHF
TRBV19	TRBJ2-1	CASSILISGLGGNEQFF
TRBV10-2	TRBJ1-2	CASSGRTGGNYGYTF
TRBV28	TRBJ1-2	CASSLFGGQRGYTF
TRBV6-6	TRBJ2-2	CASVSGGITTGELFF
TRBV28	TRBJ2-5	CASSSPSQTWTQYF
TRBV28	TRBJ1-4	CASRPIPTGATNEKLFF
TRBV9	TRBJ2-1	CASSASGRGYNEQFF
TRBV9	TRBJ2-3	CASSVARSLAGVPNTDTQYF
TRBV18	TRBJ1-3	CASSPTGSYSGNTIYF
TRBV19	TRBJ2-5	CASQRGYSSWETQYF
TRBV19	TRBJ2-3	CASSEQRGTLSTDTQYF
TRBV3-1/TRBV3-2	TRBJ2-5	CASSQGLAGVGETQYF
TRBV30	TRBJ2-5	CAWRDSGTGIRTQYF
TRBV3-1/TRBV3-2	TRBJ1-1	CASSPQLGLTEAFF
TRBV28	TRBJ2-5	CASSLGRLETQYF
TRBV5-1	TRBJ1-2	CASSLDLQGYGYTF
TRBV7-6	TRBJ2-1	CASSFERETYNEQFF
TRBV15	TRBJ1-5	CATRPPGTGNNQPQHF
TRBV9	TRBJ1-1	CASSTGTVNTEAFF
TRBV11-1	TRBJ1-1	CASSPHAVNTEAFF
TRBV2	TRBJ2-2	CASSGQGGFGTGELFF
TRBV6-5	TRBJ1-1	CASSPPGSTEAFF
TRBV10-3	TRBJ2-1	CAIRGDSYNEQFF
TRBV30	TRBJ1-1	CAWRPKTGVAEAFF
TRBV19	TRBJ2-3	CASSIRLQSTDTQYF
TRBV28	TRBJ1-2	CASKEGTGLYYGYTF
TRBV5-6	TRBJ1-1	CASSLIMNTEAFF
TRBV27	TRBJ2-7	CASSTPGSMGEQYF
TRBV5-1	TRBJ2-4	CASSWTSGGPQNIQYF
TRBV29-1	TRBJ2-5	CSVALTSGGAGETQYF
TRBV7-2	TRBJ2-7	CASSLTRMNEQYF
TRBV5-6	TRBJ2-1	CASSLDGNEQFF
TRBV27	TRBJ2-3	CASSLLGGRSTDTQYF
TRBV5-1	TRBJ2-2	CASGSGGTKTGELFF